This is a list of T cell receptor beta chains from one sample in a study of CXCR3-negative and CXCR3-positive naive CD8 T cells. TCRdb re-called the 5' RACE reads and gives one entry per CDR3 protein, without DNA. The table lists about 130,000 distinct CDR3 sequences. Material: naive CXCR3- CD8+ T cells from blood. These receptors all stem from a human donor in good health. Some clones in this sample may be carry-over from other donors' samples. Both conserved end residues are part of each CDR3.

CDR3aa	j_gene	v_gene
CASSRWDRDGYTF	TRBJ1-2	TRBV6-6
CASRAAGTDRSGYTF	TRBJ1-2	TRBV5-4
CASSQAGPNQPQHF	TRBJ1-5	TRBV14
CASIHILGDSETQYF	TRBJ2-5	TRBV11-2
CASSFGGTTYNEQFF	TRBJ2-1	TRBV28
CSVVGGLAGGVGVNEQFF	TRBJ2-1	TRBV29-1
CASSSRADEQYF	TRBJ2-7	TRBV7-9
CASGLERLAGGYNEQFF	TRBJ2-1	TRBV12-5
CASSYSRENQPQHF	TRBJ1-5	TRBV5-7
CASSLSPYNEQFF	TRBJ2-1	TRBV12-3/TRBV12-4
CASSNKLDPVSPEQFF	TRBJ2-1	TRBV7-9
CASSNGQGARGGYTF	TRBJ1-2	TRBV7-9
CASISRGQGIYEQYF	TRBJ2-7	TRBV6-2/TRBV6-3
CASSLTPSGETQYF	TRBJ2-5	TRBV5-5
CASSPEEAGQPQHF	TRBJ1-5	TRBV18
CASSLGVNTEASF	TRBJ1-1	TRBV12-3/TRBV12-4
CSARETGGAPQPQHF	TRBJ1-5	TRBV20-1
CASSYRGPGNTIYF	TRBJ1-3	TRBV27
CASSLGEGGNQPQHF	TRBJ1-5	TRBV5-1
CATSRLGGRINIQYF	TRBJ2-4	TRBV15
CASSFPERGSEQYF	TRBJ2-7	TRBV13
CASTGTANTEAFF	TRBJ1-1	TRBV2
CASSLTGYPGELFF	TRBJ2-2	TRBV5-1
CASRIGTSGYEQYF	TRBJ2-7	TRBV27
CASSFSSGIEKLFF	TRBJ1-4	TRBV13
CATSSRDFGTQYF	TRBJ2-3	TRBV15
CSARGRGANEQYF	TRBJ2-7	TRBV20-1
CASTHLFSTGTGSEAFF	TRBJ1-1	TRBV4-3
CASSLSKSYGYTF	TRBJ1-2	TRBV27
CASSFTGRSSYNSPLHF	TRBJ1-6	TRBV5-5
CASSSPSFVSTQQYF	TRBJ2-3	TRBV7-9
CATRAGALAKNIQYF	TRBJ2-4	TRBV15
CASSPDRVMYAEAFF	TRBJ1-1	TRBV4-1
CASSVQVAKNIQYF	TRBJ2-4	TRBV28
CASSLGTSARTDTQYF	TRBJ2-3	TRBV5-8
CSVWTSTDTQYF	TRBJ2-3	TRBV29-1
CASSLGTGLYQETQYF	TRBJ2-5	TRBV7-3
CASSLSVPGTGGYEQYF	TRBJ2-7	TRBV28
CASSQGGTGDHEQFF	TRBJ2-1	TRBV5-4
CSARPNTEAFF	TRBJ1-1	TRBV20-1
CASSETGSSTGELFF	TRBJ2-2	TRBV7-9
CASSFKGIWTDTQYF	TRBJ2-3	TRBV5-4
CASSPWTGDETQYF	TRBJ2-5	TRBV5-1
CASRTTSGWEETQYF	TRBJ2-5	TRBV28
CASRPPGAPYEQYF	TRBJ2-7	TRBV28